The clone carrying this T cell receptor (beta chain) has a handful of counts. The source of the sample is a study of T-cell reconstitution after alpha-beta-depleted transplantation in children. The CDR3 contains 13 residues. V shed 0 bases and J shed 6 bases, with 11 bases lying between them. Germline CDR1 DFQATT, CDR2 SNEGSKA (reference sequence). Preparation of the TCRbeta library was carried out with unique molecular identifiers. One entry per CDR3 protein, called by TCRdb with MiXCR from the PCR reads. The sample includes 300,000 or so distinct CDR3 sequences, around 9.6% of them seen just once. The gene calls are TRBV20-1 and TRBJ1-2, with D unclear. This clonotype was obtained from a human donor who donated a stem cell graft to a child with SCID. Specimen: PBMCs from the stem cell graft donor, collected from the stem cell graft. CDR3 in DNA: TGCAGTGCTAGAGATCTGGGTAGGGATGGCTACACCTTC. It encodes CSARDLGRDGYTF.